This entry concerns a single TCR beta chain. Its antigen is not known. This entry is derived from a study of blood T cells in healthy people across ages. The CDR3 totals 14 residues. Germline trimming cut 3 bases from V and 1 base from J; bases unmatched to any gene: 5. Germline V gene data show CDR1 as GTSNPN and CDR2 as SVGIG (reference sequence). The donors, aged roughly 6 to 95, were healthy Caucasians from Russia. A sample-barcoded 5' primer and a J-beta primer mix were used in a second PCR of roughly 7 to 12 cycles. Each single sample gave us at least 2.5 million CDR3-containing paired-end reads. TCRdb called the 5' RACE reads again in MiXCR, with one record for every CDR3 protein. The sample yields approximately 1.5 million distinct CDR3 sequences, 34% seen once. Study-wide results and limits: Estimates drawn from one million T cells were deemed to understate diversity. TCR beta diversity, measured per million T cells, fell in a roughly linear way with age.

The clonotype was recovered from a woman under 40 in good health. This rearrangement joins TRBV30 to TRBJ2-5; TRBD1 matches 7 bases. Sequenced material: blood. This chain's CDR3 is CAWSAGTAQETQYF. DNA for the CDR3: TGTGCCTGGAGCGCCGGGACAGCCCAAGAGACCCAGTACTTC.